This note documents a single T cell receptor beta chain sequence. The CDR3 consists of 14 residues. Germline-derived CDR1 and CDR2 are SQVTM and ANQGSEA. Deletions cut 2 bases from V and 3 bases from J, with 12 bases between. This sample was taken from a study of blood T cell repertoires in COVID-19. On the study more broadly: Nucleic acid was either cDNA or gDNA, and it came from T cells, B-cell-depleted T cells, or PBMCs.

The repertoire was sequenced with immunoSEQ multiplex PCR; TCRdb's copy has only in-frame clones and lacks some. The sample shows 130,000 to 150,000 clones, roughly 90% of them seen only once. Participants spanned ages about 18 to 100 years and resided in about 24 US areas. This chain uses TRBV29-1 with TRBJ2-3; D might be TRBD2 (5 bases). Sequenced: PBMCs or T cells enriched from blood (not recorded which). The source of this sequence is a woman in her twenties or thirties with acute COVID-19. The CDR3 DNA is TGCAGCGTTGAATTGGGGAGTGGGACAGATACGCAGTATTTT. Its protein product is CSVELGSGTDTQYF.